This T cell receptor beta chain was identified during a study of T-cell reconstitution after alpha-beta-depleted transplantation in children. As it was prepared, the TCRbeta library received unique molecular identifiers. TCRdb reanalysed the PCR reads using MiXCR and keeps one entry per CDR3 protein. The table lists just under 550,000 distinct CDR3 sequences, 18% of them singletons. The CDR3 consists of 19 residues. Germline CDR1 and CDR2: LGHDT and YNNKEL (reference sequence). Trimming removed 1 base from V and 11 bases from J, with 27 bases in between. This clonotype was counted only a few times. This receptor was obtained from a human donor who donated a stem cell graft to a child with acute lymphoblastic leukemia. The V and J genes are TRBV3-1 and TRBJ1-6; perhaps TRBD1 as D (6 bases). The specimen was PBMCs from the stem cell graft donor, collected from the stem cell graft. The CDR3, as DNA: TGTGCCAGCAGCCAAGCTCAGGTCACAGGGCCCCAAGTTAACGCACCCCTCCACTTT. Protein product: CASSQAQVTGPQVNAPLHF. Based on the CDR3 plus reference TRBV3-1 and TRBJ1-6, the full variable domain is DTAVSQTPKYLVTQMGNDKSIKCEQNLGHDTMYWYKQDSKKFLKIMFSYNNKELIINETVPNRFSPKSPDKAHLNLHINSLELGDSAVYFCASSQAQVTGPQVNAPLHFGNGTRLTVT.